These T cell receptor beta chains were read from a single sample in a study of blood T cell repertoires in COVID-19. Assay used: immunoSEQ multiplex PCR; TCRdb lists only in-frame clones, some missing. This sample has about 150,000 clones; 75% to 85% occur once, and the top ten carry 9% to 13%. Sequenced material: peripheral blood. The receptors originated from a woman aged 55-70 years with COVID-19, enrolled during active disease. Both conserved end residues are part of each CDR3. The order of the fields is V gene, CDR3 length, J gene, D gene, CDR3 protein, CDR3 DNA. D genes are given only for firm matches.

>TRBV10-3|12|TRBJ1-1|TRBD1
CATGTVDTEAFF
TGTGCCACCGGGACAGTTGACACTGAAGCTTTCTTT
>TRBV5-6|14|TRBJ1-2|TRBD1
CASSDRDRENGYTF
TGTGCCAGCAGCGACCGGGACAGAGAAAATGGCTACACCTTC
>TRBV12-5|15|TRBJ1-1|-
CASGLLKGKNTEAFF
TGTGCTAGTGGTTTGTTAAAGGGGAAGAACACTGAAGCTTTCTTT
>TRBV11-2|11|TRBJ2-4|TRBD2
CASRGLADQYF
TGTGCCAGCAGAGGGCTAGCGGACCAGTACTTC
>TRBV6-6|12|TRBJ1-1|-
CASTPQGRGAFF
TGTGCCAGCACCCCACAGGGCAGGGGTGCTTTCTTT
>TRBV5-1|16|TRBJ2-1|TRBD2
CASRATSGNSYNEQFF
TGCGCCAGCAGGGCGACTAGCGGGAACTCCTACAATGAGCAGTTCTTC
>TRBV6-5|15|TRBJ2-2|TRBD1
CASRPNRGRSGELFF
TGTGCCAGCAGACCGAACAGGGGGCGCAGCGGGGAGCTGTTTTTT
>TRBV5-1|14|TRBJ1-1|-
CASSPGTLNTEAFF
TGCGCCAGCAGCCCCGGGACATTGAACACTGAAGCTTTCTTT
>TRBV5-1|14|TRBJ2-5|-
CASSPAGLEETQYF
TGCGCCAGCAGCCCTGCCGGGTTAGAGGAGACCCAGTACTTC
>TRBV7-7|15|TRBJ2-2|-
CASSLVPGNTGELFF
TGTGCCAGCAGCTTAGTTCCAGGGAACACCGGGGAGCTGTTTTTT
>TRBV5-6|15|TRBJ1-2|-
CASSLVGGITLGYTF
TGTGCCAGCAGCTTGGTAGGCGGAATTACTCTTGGCTACACCTTC
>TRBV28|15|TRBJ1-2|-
CASSLLQGGDYGYTF
TGTGCCAGCAGTTTACTGCAGGGCGGGGACTATGGCTACACCTTC
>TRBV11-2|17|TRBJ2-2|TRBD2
CASSRSEASGKSGELFF
TGTGCCAGCAGCCGCAGCGAGGCTAGCGGGAAATCCGGGGAGCTGTTTTTT
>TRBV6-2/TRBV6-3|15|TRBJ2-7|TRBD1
CASSYDGTGTYEQYF
TGTGCCAGCAGTTATGACGGGACAGGGACCTACGAGCAGTACTTC
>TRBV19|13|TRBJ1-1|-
CASSIRGIGAAFF
TGTGCCAGTAGTATTAGGGGGATTGGTGCGGCTTTCTTT
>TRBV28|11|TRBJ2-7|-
CASQSKYEQYF
TGTGCCAGCCAATCTAAATACGAGCAGTACTTC
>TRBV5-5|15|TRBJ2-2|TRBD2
CASSASGTPTGELFF
TGTGCCAGCAGCGCTAGCGGGACACCCACCGGGGAGCTGTTTTTT
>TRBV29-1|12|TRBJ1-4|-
CSVEGPSSELFF
TGCAGCGTTGAAGGACCGTCGAGCGAACTGTTTTTT